This TCR beta chain was identified in a study of graft-versus-host responses after intestinal transplantation. About the research overall: Induction using anti-thymocyte globulin, followed by tacrolimus and steroids for approximately 3 years, was given to all recipients.

Points on this clone: Its specificity is unknown.

Graft samples were processed, releasing intraepithelial and lamina propria lymphocytes. Study-wide results and limits: GvH clones were found in recipient marrow; some appeared first in ileum or blood.

CDR3 length equals 15 residues. In germline, CDR1 is SGHTA, CDR2 FQGNSA. Trimming left V 1 base short and J 1 base short, with 10 bases between. Clones were sequenced by immunoSEQ multiplex PCR, and TCRdb holds only the in-frame ones, with some missing. The repertoire holds roughly 27,000 clones, with 65% to 80% as singletons. V gene TRBV7-2 combines with J gene TRBJ1-1; D gene uncertain. The sequence came from a human patient who received an intestinal transplant, so some T cells may come from the graft donor. Sequences were derived from ileum tissue, sampled 98 days after intestinal transplantation. The CDR3 is CASSLVGWGNTEAFF. CDR3 coding DNA: TGTGCCAGCAGCTTAGTAGGGTGGGGGAACACTGAAGCTTTCTTT. Full variable domain (remainder filled in from reference TRBV7-2 and TRBJ1-1): GAGVSQSPSNKVTEKGKDVELRCDPISGHTALYWYRQSLGQGLEFLIYFQGNSAPDKSGLPSDRFSAERTGGSVSTLTIQRTQQEDSAVYLCASSLVGWGNTEAFFGQGTRLTVV.